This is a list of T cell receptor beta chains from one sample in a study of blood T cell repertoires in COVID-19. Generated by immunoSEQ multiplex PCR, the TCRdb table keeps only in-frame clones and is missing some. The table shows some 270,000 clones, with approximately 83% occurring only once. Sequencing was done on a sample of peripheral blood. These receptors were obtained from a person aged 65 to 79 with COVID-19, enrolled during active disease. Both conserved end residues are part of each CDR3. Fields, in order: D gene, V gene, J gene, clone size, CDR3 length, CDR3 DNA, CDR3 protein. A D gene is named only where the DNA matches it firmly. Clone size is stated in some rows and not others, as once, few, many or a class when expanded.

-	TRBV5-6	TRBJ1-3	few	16	TGTGCCAGCAGCTTTACTGGAGACTACTCTGGAAACACCATATATTTT	CASSFTGDYSGNTIYF
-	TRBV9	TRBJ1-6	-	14	TGTGCCAGCAGCGTAGTTCAGAATGATTCACCCCTCCACTTT	CASSVVQNDSPLHF
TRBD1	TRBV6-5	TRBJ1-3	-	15	TGTGCCAGCAGTTACCAGGGGGCTTATGGAAACACCATATATTTT	CASSYQGAYGNTIYF
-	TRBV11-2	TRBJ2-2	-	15	TGTGCCAGCAGCTTAGTGACAACGAACACCGGGGAGCTGTTTTTT	CASSLVTTNTGELFF
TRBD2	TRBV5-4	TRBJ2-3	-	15	TGTGCCAGCAGCTTGACGGCGGGGGGGCGAGATACGCAGTATTTT	CASSLTAGGRDTQYF
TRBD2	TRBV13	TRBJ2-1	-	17	TGTGCCAGCAGCTTATTGTGGGGAGGGCCGGGTCTCAATGAGCAGTTCTTC	CASSLLWGGPGLNEQFF
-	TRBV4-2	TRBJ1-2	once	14	TGTGCCAGCAGCCAAGATCGGGGAACCTATGGCTACACCTTC	CASSQDRGTYGYTF
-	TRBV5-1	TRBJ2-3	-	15	TGCGCCAGCAGCTTGGAACTAGGTGGCACAGATACGCAGTATTTT	CASSLELGGTDTQYF
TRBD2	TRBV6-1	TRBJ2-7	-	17	TGTGCCAGCAGTGAAGCGCCAGGGACTAGCGGGAGGCTTAAGCAGTACTTC	CASSEAPGTSGRLKQYF
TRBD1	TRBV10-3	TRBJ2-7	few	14	TGTGCCATCAGGCCGGGACAGGGTGGATACGAGCAGTACTTC	CAIRPGQGGYEQYF
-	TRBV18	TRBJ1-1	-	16	TGTGCCAGCTCACTCGCCCTGACAGGAGTCAACACTGAAGCTTTCTTT	CASSLALTGVNTEAFF
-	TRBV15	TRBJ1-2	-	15	TGTGCCACCAGCAGAGATCTTACAGGGAACTATGGCTACACCTTC	CATSRDLTGNYGYTF
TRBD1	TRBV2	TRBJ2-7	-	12	TGTGCCAGCAGAGCTACAGGGGGCAGGCAGTACTTC	CASRATGGRQYF
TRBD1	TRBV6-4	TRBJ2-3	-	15	TGTGCCAGCAGTGAATCCGGGACAGCCACAGATACGCAGTATTTT	CASSESGTATDTQYF
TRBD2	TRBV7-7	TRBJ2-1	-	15	TGTGCCAGCAGCTTAGAGCGGGGGGGCCTGGGTGAGCAGTTCTTC	CASSLERGGLGEQFF
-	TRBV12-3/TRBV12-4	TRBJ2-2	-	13	TGTGCACTCTGGGTCGGGTCGGCCGGGGAGCTGTTTTTT	CALWVGSAGELFF
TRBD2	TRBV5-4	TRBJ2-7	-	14	TGTGCCAGCAGCCCCGGACTAGCGGCCTACGAGCAGTACTTC	CASSPGLAAYEQYF
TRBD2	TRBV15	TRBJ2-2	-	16	TGTGCCACCAGCAGAGGCGGGGGGTCGAACACCGGGGAGCTGTTTTTT	CATSRGGGSNTGELFF
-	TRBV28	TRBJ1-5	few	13	TGTGCCAGCAGTTTATCCTCCAGGCGGGTCCAGCATTTT	CASSLSSRRVQHF
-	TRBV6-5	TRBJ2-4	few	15	TGTGCCAGCAGGGATAAACAGGGTGAGGGAAACATTCAGTACTTC	CASRDKQGEGNIQYF
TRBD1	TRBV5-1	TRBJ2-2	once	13	TGCGCCAGCAGCGTACAGGGGACCGGGGAGCTGTTTTTT	CASSVQGTGELFF
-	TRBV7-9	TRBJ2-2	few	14	TGTGCCTCCAGAGAAGGGGGGAACACCGGGGAGCTGTTTTTT	CASREGGNTGELFF